This is a list of T cell receptor beta chains from one sample in a study of blood T cell repertoires in COVID-19. Some clones are missing from TCRdb's copy, which holds only in-frame ones; the method was immunoSEQ multiplex PCR. The data hold roughly 110,000 clones, with about nine tenths observed a single time. Specimen: peripheral blood. The source of these receptors is a man in his forties with acute or convalescent COVID-19. The CDR3 runs from the conserved cysteine through the conserved F or W. The order of the fields is V gene, J gene, CDR3 protein.

V gene: TRBV7-8; J gene: TRBJ2-6; CDR3 protein: CASSLVRGAKSTGANVLTF
V gene: TRBV5-1; J gene: TRBJ2-5; CDR3 protein: CASSSLFQAETQYF
V gene: TRBV11-2; J gene: TRBJ2-7; CDR3 protein: CASSKTGTYEQYF
V gene: TRBV7-8; J gene: TRBJ1-2; CDR3 protein: CASSLATPGKNYGYTF
V gene: TRBV5-8; J gene: TRBJ2-2; CDR3 protein: CASTRGRNTGELFF
V gene: TRBV10-1; J gene: TRBJ1-4; CDR3 protein: CASSEGGLEKLFF
V gene: TRBV30; J gene: TRBJ1-5; CDR3 protein: CAWSVGGTGQPQHF
V gene: TRBV2; J gene: TRBJ1-1; CDR3 protein: CASSVRGDTEAFF
V gene: TRBV29-1; J gene: TRBJ1-3; CDR3 protein: CSAVESSGNTIYF
V gene: TRBV30; J gene: TRBJ1-1; CDR3 protein: CAWSVWTGGPNTEAFF
V gene: TRBV6-1; J gene: TRBJ1-2; CDR3 protein: CASSDGDRKTYGYTF
V gene: TRBV27; J gene: TRBJ1-1; CDR3 protein: CASSSPATGNTEAFF
V gene: TRBV18; J gene: TRBJ2-6; CDR3 protein: CASSPLLQGAGGANVLTF
V gene: TRBV19; J gene: TRBJ1-5; CDR3 protein: CASSIGGQDNQPQHF
V gene: TRBV5-6; J gene: TRBJ1-1; CDR3 protein: CASSPGTGMNTEAFF
V gene: TRBV4-3; J gene: TRBJ2-7; CDR3 protein: CASSPHFPEHAPYEQYF
V gene: TRBV30; J gene: TRBJ1-5; CDR3 protein: CAWSYRDNQPQHF
V gene: TRBV6-2/TRBV6-3; J gene: TRBJ2-7; CDR3 protein: CASSQTSYEQYF
V gene: TRBV27; J gene: TRBJ2-1; CDR3 protein: CASSSLAGGPNEQFF
V gene: TRBV6-2/TRBV6-3; J gene: TRBJ1-1; CDR3 protein: CASSYPSIRGISRRNTEAFF
V gene: TRBV12-5; J gene: TRBJ1-1; CDR3 protein: CASAAPGSEAFF
V gene: TRBV6-5; J gene: TRBJ2-5; CDR3 protein: CASRGELHPQETQYF
V gene: TRBV5-1; J gene: TRBJ2-1; CDR3 protein: CASNGVTELYNEQFF
V gene: TRBV2; J gene: TRBJ1-2; CDR3 protein: CASRIVREGYTF
V gene: TRBV3-1/TRBV3-2; J gene: TRBJ2-6; CDR3 protein: CASSQDRGYALGANVLTF
V gene: TRBV2; J gene: TRBJ2-2; CDR3 protein: CASSPQGAPGELFF
V gene: TRBV3-1/TRBV3-2; J gene: TRBJ2-1; CDR3 protein: CASSQPQPGLGRNEQFF
V gene: TRBV3-1/TRBV3-2; J gene: TRBJ2-7; CDR3 protein: CASSLGIGLAGGEQYF
V gene: TRBV10-1; J gene: TRBJ2-3; CDR3 protein: CASSDWANTDTQYF
V gene: TRBV29-1; J gene: TRBJ1-1; CDR3 protein: CSVPRENTEAFF
V gene: TRBV5-1; J gene: TRBJ2-3; CDR3 protein: CASSLRLAGPPDTQYF
V gene: TRBV5-6; J gene: TRBJ2-7; CDR3 protein: CASSGGLAGRFDEQYF
V gene: TRBV5-5; J gene: TRBJ1-2; CDR3 protein: CASILTWDNIFGYTF
V gene: TRBV30; J gene: TRBJ1-1; CDR3 protein: CAWRTDTTEAFF
V gene: TRBV6-5; J gene: TRBJ2-7; CDR3 protein: CASTPSGAIYEQYF
V gene: TRBV4-1; J gene: TRBJ1-2; CDR3 protein: CASSQGGGGQGGQGYTF
V gene: TRBV6-1; J gene: TRBJ1-1; CDR3 protein: CASVFRGEAFF
V gene: TRBV3-1/TRBV3-2; J gene: TRBJ1-2; CDR3 protein: CASSAGRDGYTF
V gene: TRBV6-1; J gene: TRBJ1-5; CDR3 protein: CASSEASRQPQHF
V gene: TRBV6-1; J gene: TRBJ1-5; CDR3 protein: CASSEAQGGYQPQHF
V gene: TRBV19; J gene: TRBJ2-7; CDR3 protein: CASSATSSSYEQYF
V gene: TRBV10-3; J gene: TRBJ1-1; CDR3 protein: CAISREPRGTEAFF
V gene: TRBV6-5; J gene: TRBJ2-7; CDR3 protein: CASEQASEQYF
V gene: TRBV6-5; J gene: TRBJ1-2; CDR3 protein: CASSPGGPGGYTF
V gene: TRBV7-2; J gene: TRBJ1-1; CDR3 protein: CASSFSGSEAFF
V gene: TRBV27; J gene: TRBJ1-6; CDR3 protein: CASTGSPPGSSYNSPLHF
V gene: TRBV14; J gene: TRBJ2-2; CDR3 protein: CASSQDLGSNGELFF
V gene: TRBV11-3; J gene: TRBJ1-1; CDR3 protein: CASSLVAEGTEAFF
V gene: TRBV5-8; J gene: TRBJ2-3; CDR3 protein: CASSAGGRRDTQYF
V gene: TRBV5-1; J gene: TRBJ2-1; CDR3 protein: CASGPGTSNNEQFF
V gene: TRBV5-1; J gene: TRBJ1-4; CDR3 protein: CASSLVPGGTGNEKLFF
V gene: TRBV11-2; J gene: TRBJ2-5; CDR3 protein: CASSRVGRGETQYF
V gene: TRBV30; J gene: TRBJ1-1; CDR3 protein: CAWSRKQGAGSEAFF
V gene: TRBV7-9; J gene: TRBJ2-5; CDR3 protein: CASSAPDRAETQYF